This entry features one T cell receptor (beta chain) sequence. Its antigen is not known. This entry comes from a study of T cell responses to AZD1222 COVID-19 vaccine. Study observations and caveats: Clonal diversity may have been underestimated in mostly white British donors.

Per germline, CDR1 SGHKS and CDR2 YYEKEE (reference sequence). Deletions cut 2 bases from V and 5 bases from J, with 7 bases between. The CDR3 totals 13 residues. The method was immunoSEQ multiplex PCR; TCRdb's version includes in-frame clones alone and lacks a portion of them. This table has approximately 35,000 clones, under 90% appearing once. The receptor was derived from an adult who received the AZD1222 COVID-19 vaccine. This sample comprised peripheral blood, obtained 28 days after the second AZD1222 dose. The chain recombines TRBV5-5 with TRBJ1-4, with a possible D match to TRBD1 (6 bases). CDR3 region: CASSLGGNEKLFF. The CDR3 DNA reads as TGTGCCAGCAGCTTAGGGGGGAATGAAAAACTGTTTTTT.